The T cell receptor (beta chain) under discussion was sequenced for a study of identical twins (dated by TCRdb to 2015 to 2016). Background for the entire study: To test whether fetal clonotypes persist, the study used deep sequencing on TCR alpha and beta repertoires from monozygotic twins, unrelated adults of various ages, and cord blood. To rule out contamination, the twin experiments were replicated at different times with different library preparation protocols.

This clonotype was seen more than once but under ten times. Its antigen is not yet known. No clone much larger than this one lies a single base away; base qualities are absent. Study-wide conclusions, independent of this receptor: The excess sharing between twins in beta out-of-frame sequences was weaker because fewer shared sequences reduced the signal-to-noise ratio. Zero-insertion analyses could be partly confounded by invariant T cells such as MAIT and iNKT, though diverse VJ usage argued against such confounding for most clonotypes. Because the same donors could not be followed over many years, conclusions were based on cross-sectional statistical analysis. In monozygotic twins, out-of-frame TCR alpha sharing was systematically underestimated by recombination models, although the models agreed with sharing between unrelated individuals. Out-of-frame TCR alpha sequences shared between twins showed an excess of low generation-probability sequences compared with coincidental sharing between unrelated individuals. Fewer insertions were carried by abundant cord blood beta clonotypes; a weaker similar trend was observed in young adult naive repertoires, while no such trend was observed in memory repertoires.

Library preparation used 5' RACE. The run used an Illumina HiSeq 2000. Template switching introduced a universal primer binding site; the final cDNA contained a unique molecular identifier, enabling accurate counting of TCR cDNA molecules. First-strand cDNA for TCR alpha and beta chains was synthesized from specific primers in the conserved constant-segment region. Each cDNA library was double barcoded, with a SMART-Mk sample barcode plus Illumina barcodes, to control for contamination. Two successive PCR steps introduced TruSeq adapter sequences along with Illumina sample barcodes. The TCR alpha and beta cDNA libraries were sequenced on the Illumina HiSeq platform using custom primers. The authors processed their data as follows. MiGEC processed the raw reads to extract unique molecular identifiers, while MiXCR was used to determine the CDR3 positions. Recombination models were inferred per individual with the repgenHMM and IGoR tools using an EM algorithm. The tcR package in R was used for shared clonotype analysis, with sharing normalized by the product of cloneset sizes. Out-of-frame nonproductive sequences were analyzed to study raw recombination free of thymic and clonal selection effects. TCRdb reanalyzed the raw reads on its own, using fastp at Q25 for trimming and MiXCR for clone calling, and kept in-frame beta chains. Rows matching on CDR3 protein sequence are summarized as one entry with the most common DNA and genes. TCRdb, not the authors, supplied the V and J calls. The sample table holds about 210,000 distinct CDR3 sequences, of which around 10% were seen once. 5.1% of the sample rests with the top ten.

Trimming removed 6 bases from V and 8 bases from J; the gene matches leave 11 bases unexplained. Taken from cysteine to phenylalanine, the CDR3 has 14 residues. The only DNA kept is the CDR3, 42 bases in frame from the first base. From a lookup of the germline V gene (reference sequence), CDR1 and CDR2 are DFQATT and SNEGSKA. All donors were healthy Caucasians. Miltenyi CD45RO+ enrichment and human naive T-cell isolation kits were used to isolate memory (CD45RO+) and naive T cells from PBMC. The chain is encoded by TRBV20-1 joined to TRBJ2-1, and TRBD2 matches 9 of the central bases. Sequencing was performed on memory (CD45RO+) T cells sorted from blood. In light of the paper, this sample's cell subset or site label describes: CD45RO+ enriched T cells. This receptor was identified in a woman aged 18-30 years in good health. The DNA sequence reads TGCAGTGCCATTAGCGGGAGCGTGTGGGATGAGCAGTTCTTC. Its translation is CSAISGSVWDEQFF.